The 13 T cell receptor beta chains listed next were all sequenced from one sample in a study of blood T cells in healthy people across ages. A sample-barcoded 5' primer and a J-beta primer mix were used in a second PCR of about 7 to 11 cycles. MiXCR, run by TCRdb on the 5' RACE reads, gives a single entry per CDR3 protein. The table shows over 950,000 distinct CDR3 sequences, with 51% occurring only once. What was sequenced was blood. Every receptor here comes from an older woman in good health.

The chain has TRBV7-2 and TRBJ2-2, with unresolved D. This CDR3 has 16 residues. The V end lost 1 base, the J end lost 6 bases, and 15 bases lay between the germline ends. In germline, CDR1 is SGHTA, CDR2 FQGNSA. The CDR3 nucleotides read TGTGCCAGCAGCTTAGTATCCCCCTTAGGGCCCGGGGAGCTGTTTTTT. Translation: CASSLVSPLGPGELFF.

V is TRBV7-8 and J is TRBJ2-7; 7 nucleotides line up with TRBD2. Germline-derived CDR1 and CDR2 are SGHVS and FQNEAQ. V lost 0 bases to trimming and J lost 2 bases; unmatched junction nucleotides: 7. The CDR3 spans 16 residues. The CDR3 DNA reads TGTGCCAGCAGCTTAGCCCCGGCTAGCGGCCCCTACGAGCAGTACTTC. Its protein product is CASSLAPASGPYEQYF. Full variable domain (outside the CDR3, taken from reference TRBV7-8 and TRBJ2-7): GAGVSQSPRYKVAKRGQDVALRCDPISGHVSLFWYQQALGQGPEFLTYFQNEAQLDKSGLPSDRFFAERPEGSVSTLKIQRTQQEDSAVYLCASSLAPASGPYEQYFGPGTRLTVT.

CDR3 residues: CASSFQTGPYGYTF. The DNA for the CDR3 is TGTGCCAGCAGTTTTCAAACAGGGCCTTATGGCTACACCTTC. The chain is built from TRBV28 and TRBJ1-2, with D tentatively TRBD1 (6 bases). The V gene lost 3 bases and the J gene lost 5 bases, with 13 bases spanning the gap. The CDR3 runs to 14 residues. Germline loops: CDR1 MDHEN, CDR2 SYDVKM.

CDR3 bases: TGTGCCAGCAGCCAAGATCACGCGGCGGGTGAGCAGTTCTTC. Its translation: CASSQDHAAGEQFF. The chain links TRBV14 to TRBJ2-1; D possibly corresponds to TRBD2 (5 bases). CDR1 is SGHDN and CDR2 is FVKESK in the germline V gene. Deletions cut 0 bases from V and 9 bases from J, with 12 bases between. The CDR3 is made up of 14 amino acids.

This clonotype was found many times. V gene TRBV12-3 or TRBV12-4 combines with J gene TRBJ1-2, with 9 bases matching TRBD1. V lost 3 bases, J lost 5 bases, and 1 base stayed unmatched. The CDR3 loop spans 13 amino acids. The CDR3 bases are TGTGCCAGCAGTTTGGGGACAGGGTATGGCTACACCTTC. Protein product: CASSLGTGYGYTF.

This clonotype was recorded once. This chain uses TRBV6-5 with TRBJ2-3; 8 bases are a match to TRBD2. Germline CDR1 MNHEY, CDR2 SVGAGI. The V segment lost 7 bases and the J segment 3 bases; nucleotides outside the gene matches: 6. This CDR3 has 14 residues. The CDR3 sequence: CASTKSGGTDTQYF. DNA for the CDR3: TGTGCCAGCACCAAATCGGGGGGGACAGATACGCAGTATTTT.

This sequence joins TRBV7-3 and TRBJ2-1; 8 bases are a match to TRBD1. Germline-derived CDR1 and CDR2 are SGHTA and FQGTGA. The J segment lost 6 bases and the V segment lost 2 bases, leaving 3 bases of the junction unmatched. The CDR3 covers 14 residues. CDR3 amino acids: CASSLSGQGNEQFF. The CDR3 DNA reads TGTGCCAGCAGCTTATCTGGACAGGGCAATGAGCAGTTCTTC.

The genes are TRBV20-1 and TRBJ2-5, with 7 bases fitting TRBD1. Germline trimming cut 5 bases from V and 11 bases from J; bases unmatched to any gene: 8. CDR1 and CDR2 (germline): DFQATT, SNEGSKA (reference sequence). This CDR3 is built from 11 residues. The CDR3 nucleotides are TGCAGTGCTGAGGGGACAGATAAGCAGTACTTC. Translation: CSAEGTDKQYF.

Details on this clonotype: One end of the junction does not line up with germline, which may come from a read error. The V call is TRBV4-3, the J call TRBJ2-1; D is uncertain. This CDR3 spans 15 amino acids. Germline CDR1 and CDR2: LGHNA and YSLEER. CDR3 in DNA: TGCGCCAGCAGCCCCATGGAAGCCTCCTACAATGAGCGGTTCTTC. Protein product: CASSPMEASYNERFF.

The chain couples TRBV6-5 to TRBJ2-1; 10 positions match TRBD2. With V trimmed by 2 bases and J by 7 bases, 5 bases remained unmatched. Germline CDR1 MNHEY, CDR2 SVGAGI. The CDR3 has 15 amino acids. This CDR3 reads CASSYISSGRNEQFF. The DNA for the CDR3 is TGTGCCAGCAGTTACATAAGTAGCGGGAGGAATGAGCAGTTCTTC.

This clonotype occurred a few times. The chain couples TRBV27 to TRBJ1-4; 11 bases align to TRBD1. V shed 5 bases and J 1 base; nucleotides not matched to a gene: 6. This CDR3 is built from 17 residues. Germline values: CDR1 MNHEY, CDR2 SMNVEV (reference sequence). CDR3 DNA: TGTGCCAGCAGTCCGTGGACAGGGGGCCTAACTAATGAAAAACTGTTTTTT. Translated: CASSPWTGGLTNEKLFF.

The CDR3 bases are TGCGCCAGCAGCCAAGATCGCGGGGGCATGAGTGAAAAACTGTTTTTT. Protein: CASSQDRGGMSEKLFF. The chain carries TRBV4-3 and TRBJ1-4; possible D gene TRBD1, 6 bases. Looked up from germline, CDR1 is LGHNA and CDR2 is YSLEER. The CDR3 contains 16 residues. The ends were cut back, 0 bases at V and 7 bases at J, with 15 bases in the middle.

Of note for this clonotype: A much more abundant neighbour one base away suggests this may be a read error. The chain carries TRBV11-2 and TRBJ2-1; 8 bases align to TRBD1. This CDR3 comprises 15 residues. Germline CDR1 is SGHAT and CDR2 is FQNNGV. The V segment lost 7 bases and the J segment 13 bases; nucleotides outside the gene matches: 18. CDR3 loop: CASMPALTGGETQFF. The CDR3 DNA is TGTGCCAGCATGCCCGCACTTACAGGGGGAGAGACCCAGTTCTTC.